Below are 15 T cell receptor beta chains sequenced from a single sample in a study of Tregs in tolerant kidney transplant recipients. Profiling relied on immunoSEQ multiplex PCR, and the TCRdb table lists in-frame clones only, not all of them. The sample contains 85,000 to 90,000 clones, approximately 92% of which appear only once. The specimen sequenced was CD8+ T cells from blood. The origin of the receptors is a human donor in good health.

The J gene is TRBJ1-5, the V gene TRBV6-1; D ambiguous. Trimming left V 5 bases short and J 1 base short, with 12 bases between. The CDR3 has 15 amino acids. The germline V gene encodes CDR1 MNHNS and CDR2 SASEGT. CDR3 nucleotide sequence: TGTGCCAGCAGTCCTACAGCGGGGAGCAATCAGCCCCAGCATTTT. This encodes CASSPTAGSNQPQHF.

This chain joins TRBV27 and TRBJ2-3; no firm D call. The CDR3 contains 16 residues. Germline lookup yields CDR1 MNHEY and CDR2 SMNVEV (reference sequence). Trimming stripped 3 bases from V and 6 bases from J, with 19 bases between. The CDR3 protein is CASSLVIDPRPDTQYF. The CDR3, as DNA: TGTGCCAGCAGTTTGGTCATCGACCCCCGGCCCGATACGCAGTATTTT.

The rearrangement links TRBV27 to TRBJ1-1; D not certain. This CDR3 is built from 14 residues. Germline V gene lookup returns CDR1 MNHEY and CDR2 SMNVEV (reference sequence). V lost 3 bases and J 0 bases, leaving 8 bases between the germline ends. The CDR3 bases are TGTGCCAGCAGTTTCAATGGGCTGAACACTGAAGCTTTCTTT. This gives the protein CASSFNGLNTEAFF.

The chain links TRBV14 to TRBJ2-7; D is unresolved. The CDR3 runs 14 residues. Germline-derived CDR1 and CDR2 are SGHDN and FVKESK. The V and J ends lost 3 bases and 6 bases respectively, with 15 bases between them. CDR3 amino acids: CASSQATRGSEQYF. Written as DNA, the CDR3 is TGTGCCAGCAGCCAGGCGACACGAGGATCCGAGCAGTACTTC.

In its sample, this clone is medium-sized. The J gene is TRBJ2-2, the V gene TRBV19, with 10 bases identical to TRBD1. The CDR3 is made up of 14 amino acids. With V trimmed by 7 bases and J by 3 bases, 2 bases remained unmatched. Germline values: CDR1 LNHDA, CDR2 SQIVND (reference sequence). The CDR3 loop reads CASKGTGDTGELFF. The CDR3 region has the DNA TGTGCCAGTAAAGGGACAGGGGACACCGGGGAGCTGTTTTTT.

The CDR3 is CASSKRTGAGYGYTF. CDR3 in DNA: TGTGCCAGCAGCAAAAGGACAGGGGCTGGCTATGGCTACACCTTC. The chain employs TRBV9 and TRBJ1-2, with TRBD1 matching 9 bases. Germline V lookup: CDR1 SGDLS, CDR2 YYNGEE. The CDR3 is 15 amino acids. The V and J ends lost 4 bases and 4 bases, in that order; junction bases with no gene match: 8.

The chain employs TRBV27 and TRBJ2-7; no reliable D call. The CDR3 has 16 amino acids. V was cut by 1 base and J by 3 bases, with 16 bases left in between. Looked up from germline, CDR1 is MNHEY and CDR2 is SMNVEV (reference sequence). In nucleotides, the CDR3 is TGTGCCAGCAGTTTATATGCTTCCCGCTCTCACTACGAGCAGTACTTC. Amino acid sequence: CASSLYASRSHYEQYF.

The chain recombines TRBV19 with TRBJ2-5; no reliable D call. Germline V gene data show CDR1 as LNHDA and CDR2 as SQIVND (reference sequence). The V and J ends lost 5 bases and 2 bases respectively, with 3 bases between them. This CDR3 contains 11 residues. CDR3 sequence: CASSAQETQYF. The DNA for the CDR3 is TGTGCCAGTAGTGCTCAAGAGACCCAGTACTTC.

This chain connects TRBV6-1 to TRBJ1-2; 11 nucleotides align to TRBD1. The CDR3 totals 14 residues. V shed 6 bases, J shed 8 bases, and the junction held 8 bases outside the gene matches. Germline V gene lookup returns CDR1 MNHNS and CDR2 SASEGT. CDR3 sequence reads: CASSSGTGGTGYTF. CDR3 in DNA: TGTGCCAGCAGCTCGGGGACAGGGGGTACGGGCTACACCTTC.

This clone showed up just a few times. The chain uses TRBV29-1 and TRBJ2-7; D is uncertain. The ends were cut back, 5 bases at V and 3 bases at J, with 11 bases in the middle. CDR1 is SQVTM, CDR2 ANQGSEA, per germline. The CDR3 has 12 residues. The CDR3 region is CSVKGDGYEQYF. In DNA, the CDR3 is TGCAGCGTTAAAGGAGACGGCTACGAGCAGTACTTC.

This chain links TRBV10-2 with TRBJ2-3; a possible D gene is TRBD2 (6 bases). Trimming removed 8 bases at V and 1 base at J, with 16 bases between. Germline V gives CDR1 WSHSY, CDR2 SAAADI. CDR3 length: 15 amino acids. The CDR3 coding sequence is TGCGCCAGCGGAGGACGGGACTTCCGCACAGATACGCAGTATTTT. Translating it yields CASGGRDFRTDTQYF.

The chain is built from TRBV27 and TRBJ2-1; no clear D. Deletions cut 4 bases from V and 0 bases from J, with 7 bases between. This CDR3 comprises 14 residues. CDR1 and CDR2 (germline): MNHEY, SMNVEV (reference sequence). The CDR3 here is CASSSLASYNEQFF. CDR3 nucleotide sequence: TGTGCCAGCAGTTCCTTGGCCTCCTACAATGAGCAGTTCTTC.

The rearrangement links TRBV9 to TRBJ1-2, with D tentatively TRBD1 (6 bases). V gave up 3 bases and J gave up 3 bases, with 12 bases separating them. CDR3 length: 14 residues. Looked up from germline, CDR1 is SGDLS and CDR2 is YYNGEE. CDR3 protein: CASSAGGNDYGYTF. In DNA form, the CDR3 reads TGTGCCAGCAGCGCGGGGGGCAACGACTATGGCTACACCTTC.

V is TRBV7-9 and J is TRBJ2-2; D unclear. There are 14 residues in the CDR3. Germline V lookup: CDR1 SEHNR, CDR2 FQNEAQ (reference sequence). The germline V and J ends were trimmed by 1 base and 6 bases, with 9 bases remaining between them. The CDR3 region has the DNA TGTGCCAGCAGCTTAGTAGGGTCCGCCGGGGAGCTGTTTTTT. Translating gives CASSLVGSAGELFF.

The chain links TRBV27 to TRBJ2-2; D is ambiguous. The germline V gene encodes CDR1 MNHEY and CDR2 SMNVEV (reference sequence). CDR3 length: 14 residues. Trimming took 2 bases from V and 9 from J, leaving 13 bases between them. The CDR3, as DNA: TGTGCCAGCAGTTTAGACGGACCCCTGAGGGAGCTGTTTTTT. Translated: CASSLDGPLRELFF.